The rows below give T cell receptor beta chains drawn from one sample of a study of blood T cell repertoires in COVID-19. Sequenced by immunoSEQ multiplex PCR; TCRdb stores in-frame clones only, minus some. The data hold some 200,000 clones, with roughly 79% observed a single time. The sequenced material came from PBMCs or T cells enriched from blood (not recorded which). Receptors were obtained from a woman aged 45-60 years with acute COVID-19. Both conserved end residues are part of each CDR3. A D gene is named only where the DNA matches it firmly. A row's size may be missing; if present it is once, few, many or a size class.

J gene: TRBJ1-5
clone size: few
V gene: TRBV19
D gene: NA
CDR3 protein: CASSKGQLIQSNQPQHF
CDR3 DNA: TGTGCCAGTAGTAAAGGACAGCTAATTCAATCCAATCAGCCCCAGCATTTT

J gene: TRBJ1-3
clone size: NA
V gene: TRBV7-6
D gene: TRBD1
CDR3 protein: CASSDQTGGFGNTIYF
CDR3 DNA: TGTGCCAGCAGCGATCAAACAGGGGGCTTTGGAAACACCATATATTTT

J gene: TRBJ2-5
clone size: few
V gene: TRBV4-3
D gene: TRBD2
CDR3 protein: CASSQRGGGQETQYF
CDR3 DNA: TGCGCCAGCAGCCAGAGGGGCGGGGGTCAAGAGACCCAGTACTTC

J gene: TRBJ1-2
clone size: NA
V gene: TRBV7-9
D gene: TRBD1
CDR3 protein: CASSSSGQGAGYTF
CDR3 DNA: TGTGCCAGCAGCTCCTCGGGACAGGGGGCCGGCTACACCTTC

J gene: TRBJ1-1
clone size: few
V gene: TRBV3-1/TRBV3-2
D gene: NA
CDR3 protein: CASRRGGSNGLAFF
CDR3 DNA: TGTGCCAGCAGGCGGGGGGGAAGCAATGGTCTAGCTTTCTTT

J gene: TRBJ2-3
clone size: many
V gene: TRBV25-1
D gene: NA
CDR3 protein: CASTSAGTDTQYF
CDR3 DNA: TGTGCCAGCACGTCCGCAGGGACAGATACGCAGTATTTT

J gene: TRBJ1-1
clone size: NA
V gene: TRBV6-2/TRBV6-3
D gene: NA
CDR3 protein: CASSYEPGQRNTEAFF
CDR3 DNA: TGTGCCAGCAGTTACGAACCGGGACAACGGAACACTGAAGCTTTCTTT

J gene: TRBJ1-2
clone size: NA
V gene: TRBV9
D gene: NA
CDR3 protein: CASSVATGTNYGYTF
CDR3 DNA: TGTGCCAGCAGCGTAGCCACCGGGACAAACTATGGCTACACCTTC

J gene: TRBJ1-2
clone size: few
V gene: TRBV2
D gene: NA
CDR3 protein: CASSLNEGGVGGYTF
CDR3 DNA: TGTGCCAGCAGCCTCAACGAGGGTGGGGTAGGAGGCTACACCTTC

J gene: TRBJ2-7
clone size: NA
V gene: TRBV7-2
D gene: TRBD2
CDR3 protein: CASSSRTSGSSYEQYF
CDR3 DNA: TGTGCCAGCAGCTCCCGGACTAGCGGATCCTCCTACGAGCAGTACTTC

J gene: TRBJ1-5
clone size: NA
V gene: TRBV29-1
D gene: NA
CDR3 protein: CSVEDPVYSNQPQHF
CDR3 DNA: TGCAGCGTTGAAGACCCAGTGTATAGCAATCAGCCCCAGCATTTT

J gene: TRBJ1-2
clone size: many
V gene: TRBV4-1
D gene: NA
CDR3 protein: CASSQAAGVNYGYTF
CDR3 DNA: TGCGCCAGCAGCCAAGCCGCAGGGGTTAACTATGGCTACACCTTC

J gene: TRBJ2-3
clone size: NA
V gene: TRBV5-1
D gene: TRBD2
CDR3 protein: CASSLNLIGTSGGYTQYF
CDR3 DNA: TGCGCCAGCAGCTTAAATCTAATCGGGACTAGCGGGGGGTATACGCAGTATTTT

J gene: TRBJ2-1
clone size: NA
V gene: TRBV5-1
D gene: TRBD2
CDR3 protein: CASSLVGLDSDEQFF
CDR3 DNA: TGCGCCAGCAGCTTGGTTGGACTAGATTCTGATGAGCAGTTCTTC

J gene: TRBJ1-6
clone size: NA
V gene: TRBV7-2
D gene: NA
CDR3 protein: CASSLDRVRPLHF
CDR3 DNA: TGTGCCAGCAGCTTAGACAGGGTTCGGCCCCTCCACTTT

J gene: TRBJ1-2
clone size: NA
V gene: TRBV6-5
D gene: TRBD1
CDR3 protein: CASRYSRGTAYGYTF
CDR3 DNA: TGTGCCAGCCGTTACTCGAGAGGGACAGCCTATGGCTACACCTTC

J gene: TRBJ2-3
clone size: NA
V gene: TRBV4-1
D gene: NA
CDR3 protein: CASSQDWGGPDTQYF
CDR3 DNA: TGCGCCAGCAGCCAAGATTGGGGGGGCCCAGATACGCAGTATTTT

J gene: TRBJ1-1
clone size: NA
V gene: TRBV18
D gene: TRBD1
CDR3 protein: CASSPRGDRGRLVNTEAFF
CDR3 DNA: TGTGCCAGCTCACCACGGGGAGACAGGGGGCGTTTGGTGAACACTGAAGCTTTCTTT

J gene: TRBJ2-7
clone size: NA
V gene: TRBV18
D gene: TRBD1
CDR3 protein: CASSPAAARTGSVYEQYF
CDR3 DNA: TGTGCCAGCTCACCCGCAGCGGCTAGGACAGGGAGCGTATACGAGCAGTACTTC

J gene: TRBJ2-3
clone size: NA
V gene: TRBV7-6
D gene: NA
CDR3 protein: CASSLRVVTDTQYF
CDR3 DNA: TGTGCCAGCAGCTTGCGGGTGGTCACAGATACGCAGTATTTT

J gene: TRBJ2-1
clone size: NA
V gene: TRBV27
D gene: TRBD1
CDR3 protein: CASRIGDRESNEQFF
CDR3 DNA: TGTGCCAGCAGAATAGGGGACAGGGAAAGCAATGAGCAGTTCTTC

J gene: TRBJ2-2
clone size: NA
V gene: TRBV4-3
D gene: TRBD2
CDR3 protein: CASSPSLASGERTGELFF
CDR3 DNA: TGCGCCAGCAGCCCCTCCCTCGCTAGCGGTGAACGCACCGGGGAGCTGTTTTTT

J gene: TRBJ2-1
clone size: NA
V gene: TRBV6-2/TRBV6-3
D gene: TRBD1
CDR3 protein: CASSYGDRTGKNEQFF
CDR3 DNA: TGTGCCAGCAGTTACGGGGACAGGACAGGTAAAAATGAGCAGTTCTTC

J gene: TRBJ1-2
clone size: NA
V gene: TRBV3-1/TRBV3-2
D gene: NA
CDR3 protein: CASSQDSGRYTF
CDR3 DNA: TGTGCCAGCAGCCAAGATTCAGGGCGCTACACCTTC

J gene: TRBJ1-6
clone size: NA
V gene: TRBV5-8
D gene: TRBD1
CDR3 protein: CASRPTGLYNSPLHF
CDR3 DNA: TGTGCCAGCAGACCGACAGGGCTATATAATTCACCCCTCCACTTT

J gene: TRBJ1-5
clone size: NA
V gene: TRBV7-2
D gene: NA
CDR3 protein: CASSYGRNQPQHF
CDR3 DNA: TGTGCCAGCAGCTACGGTCGAAATCAGCCCCAGCATTTT

J gene: TRBJ2-7
clone size: NA
V gene: TRBV7-2
D gene: TRBD2
CDR3 protein: CASSLVRGSTYEQYF
CDR3 DNA: TGTGCCAGCAGCTTAGTGCGCGGGAGTACGTACGAGCAGTACTTC

J gene: TRBJ2-2
clone size: NA
V gene: TRBV11-2
D gene: NA
CDR3 protein: CASSFTRGNTGELFF
CDR3 DNA: TGTGCCAGCAGCTTTACTCGGGGTAACACCGGGGAGCTGTTTTTT

J gene: TRBJ2-3
clone size: many
V gene: TRBV29-1
D gene: TRBD2
CDR3 protein: CSVTTSGSDTQYF
CDR3 DNA: TGCAGCGTAACGACTAGCGGTTCCGATACGCAGTATTTT

J gene: TRBJ2-1
clone size: NA
V gene: TRBV28
D gene: TRBD2
CDR3 protein: CASNSGGDEQFF
CDR3 DNA: TGTGCCAGCAATAGCGGGGGCGATGAGCAGTTCTTC

J gene: TRBJ2-2
clone size: NA
V gene: TRBV5-1
D gene: TRBD1
CDR3 protein: CASSPRTGGTGELFF
CDR3 DNA: TGCGCCAGCAGCCCAAGGACAGGGGGCACCGGGGAGCTGTTTTTT

J gene: TRBJ2-7
clone size: NA
V gene: TRBV18
D gene: NA
CDR3 protein: CASSPLEGVSNEQYF
CDR3 DNA: TGTGCCAGCTCACCATTAGAGGGTGTGTCGAACGAGCAGTACTTC

J gene: TRBJ2-5
clone size: NA
V gene: TRBV18
D gene: NA
CDR3 protein: CASSPVLETQYF
CDR3 DNA: TGTGCCAGCTCCCCCGTGTTGGAGACCCAGTACTTC

J gene: TRBJ1-4
clone size: NA
V gene: TRBV5-1
D gene: NA
CDR3 protein: CASSLVPGSWEKLFF
CDR3 DNA: TGCGCCAGCAGCTTGGTACCAGGGTCGTGGGAAAAACTGTTTTTT

J gene: TRBJ2-7
clone size: NA
V gene: TRBV19
D gene: NA
CDR3 protein: CASSIEPGSYEQYF
CDR3 DNA: TGTGCCAGTAGTATAGAACCCGGGAGTTACGAGCAGTACTTC

J gene: TRBJ2-1
clone size: few
V gene: TRBV7-6
D gene: TRBD2
CDR3 protein: CASSLAGGYNEQFF
CDR3 DNA: TGTGCCAGCAGCTTAGCGGGAGGGTACAATGAGCAGTTCTTC

J gene: TRBJ2-5
clone size: NA
V gene: TRBV4-1
D gene: TRBD2
CDR3 protein: CASSSSRAGGQETQYF
CDR3 DNA: TGCGCCAGCAGTTCCTCTCGAGCGGGGGGCCAAGAGACCCAGTACTTC

J gene: TRBJ2-1
clone size: NA
V gene: TRBV7-7
D gene: NA
CDR3 protein: CASSPYFSRGLGNEQFF
CDR3 DNA: TGTGCTAGCAGCCCTTACTTCTCTAGGGGATTGGGAAATGAGCAGTTCTTC

J gene: TRBJ1-5
clone size: NA
V gene: TRBV4-3
D gene: NA
CDR3 protein: CASSQDRLGSQPQHF
CDR3 DNA: TGCGCCAGCAGCCAAGATCGGCTAGGGAGTCAGCCCCAGCATTTT

J gene: TRBJ1-5
clone size: NA
V gene: TRBV28
D gene: NA
CDR3 protein: CASSLDRGSRNQPQHF
CDR3 DNA: TGTGCCAGCAGTTTAGATCGGGGGAGCAGGAATCAGCCCCAGCATTTT

J gene: TRBJ1-1
clone size: NA
V gene: TRBV25-1
D gene: NA
CDR3 protein: CASSEATGRDTEAFF
CDR3 DNA: TGTGCCAGCAGTGAAGCCACAGGGAGAGACACTGAAGCTTTCTTT

J gene: TRBJ2-5
clone size: once
V gene: TRBV7-9
D gene: TRBD2
CDR3 protein: CASSLYGTSGTETQYF
CDR3 DNA: TGTGCCAGCAGCTTATATGGGACTAGCGGGACGGAGACCCAGTACTTC

J gene: TRBJ2-7
clone size: NA
V gene: TRBV5-1
D gene: TRBD2
CDR3 protein: CASRLAGGPYEQYF
CDR3 DNA: TGCGCCAGCAGACTAGCGGGAGGGCCCTACGAGCAGTACTTC

J gene: TRBJ1-2
clone size: NA
V gene: TRBV6-2/TRBV6-3
D gene: TRBD1
CDR3 protein: CASSYPPNRGGYGYTF
CDR3 DNA: TGTGCCAGCAGTTATCCTCCAAACAGGGGAGGCTATGGCTACACCTTC

J gene: TRBJ1-6
clone size: NA
V gene: TRBV10-3
D gene: NA
CDR3 protein: CAISESPRANSPLHF
CDR3 DNA: TGTGCCATCAGTGAGTCTCCCAGGGCTAATTCACCCCTCCACTTT

J gene: TRBJ2-5
clone size: NA
V gene: TRBV18
D gene: TRBD1
CDR3 protein: CASSPLDRGRETQYF
CDR3 DNA: TGTGCCAGCTCACCCCTGGACAGGGGGCGGGAGACCCAGTACTTC

J gene: TRBJ2-5
clone size: NA
V gene: TRBV24-1
D gene: TRBD1
CDR3 protein: CATSDSKQGAYGTQYF
CDR3 DNA: TGTGCCACCAGTGACTCGAAACAGGGGGCATACGGGACCCAGTACTTC

J gene: TRBJ2-3
clone size: NA
V gene: TRBV7-8
D gene: TRBD2
CDR3 protein: CASSPRDYLLSADTQYF
CDR3 DNA: TGTGCCAGCAGCCCCAGGGACTATCTACTAAGCGCAGATACGCAGTATTTT

J gene: TRBJ2-7
clone size: NA
V gene: TRBV12-5
D gene: NA
CDR3 protein: CASGLTGFGEQYF
CDR3 DNA: TGTGCTAGTGGCCTGACAGGCTTCGGCGAGCAGTACTTC

J gene: TRBJ1-2
clone size: NA
V gene: TRBV28
D gene: TRBD1
CDR3 protein: CASSLVPGQGDYGYTF
CDR3 DNA: TGTGCCAGCAGTTTAGTCCCGGGACAGGGGGACTATGGCTACACCTTC